These 24 T cell receptor beta chains originate from one sample sequenced in a study of vaccination and CD4 T cells after COVID-19. The antigens these receptors bind are not known. Treatment in this sample: roughly nine-day PBMC culture with coronavirus spike peptide pools or control peptides (ViraFEST assay). The Oncomine TCR Beta short-read assay sequenced DNA from cultured CD4+ T cells. TCRdb reprocessed the PCR reads with MiXCR, giving one entry per CDR3 protein. In the table there are 15,000 to 20,000 distinct CDR3 sequences, under 60% of which are singletons. Sequenced here: CD4+ T cells from blood, cultured in vitro, sampled after SARS-CoV-2 vaccination. The source of these receptors is a human donor who had recovered from COVID-19.

V usage is TRBV7-3 and J usage is TRBJ2-5, with 8 positions matching TRBD2. J was trimmed by 5 bases and V by 5 bases; bases with no gene match: 10. This CDR3 spans 15 amino acids. The germline gives CDR1 SGHTA, CDR2 FQGTGA. DNA of the CDR3: TGTGCCAGCAGCCTTAAACGGACTAGCTTGGAGACCCAGTACTTC. Its translation: CASSLKRTSLETQYF.

The J gene is TRBJ2-1, the V gene TRBV6-2 or TRBV6-3, with a weak D call TRBD2 (5 bases). Germline CDR1 and CDR2: MNHEY and SVGEGT. V lost 7 bases and J lost 4, with 11 bases in between. This CDR3 spans 13 amino acids. The DNA for the CDR3 is TGTGCCAGCAACCTACGGGGTTACAATGAGCAGTTCTTC. It translates to CASNLRGYNEQFF.

This clonotype turned up a few times. This chain uses TRBV27 with TRBJ1-6; TRBD1 agrees at 7 bases. CDR1 MNHEY and CDR2 SMNVEV come from the germline V gene (reference sequence). This CDR3 is built from 14 residues. V shed 6 bases and J 6 bases; nucleotides not matched to a gene: 5. The CDR3 bases are TGTGCCAGCAGGGTGACAGGGAGTAATTCACCCCTCCACTTT. Translation gives CASRVTGSNSPLHF.

The rearrangement links TRBV7-8 to TRBJ1-1, with TRBD1 as a possible D gene (5 bases). Germline loops: CDR1 SGHVS, CDR2 FQNEAQ. Deletions cut 5 bases from V and 4 bases from J, with 14 bases between. CDR3 length: 14 residues. CDR3 in amino acids: CASSPRDGLTEAFF. In DNA, the CDR3 is TGTGCCAGCAGCCCGCGGGACGGACTCACTGAAGCTTTCTTT.

This clonotype was counted between two and nine times. The V call is TRBV12-3 or TRBV12-4, the J call TRBJ1-1, with 11 bases that match TRBD1. J was trimmed by 5 bases and V by 5 bases; bases with no gene match: 4. There are 14 residues in the CDR3. CDR3 nucleotide sequence: TGTGCCAGCAGTGGACAGGGGGCAAGGACTGAAGCTTTCTTT. It yields the protein CASSGQGARTEAFF.

This clonotype occurred a few times. This sequence joins TRBV6-1 and TRBJ1-2, with TRBD1 matching over 10 bases. From germline, CDR1 is MNHNS and CDR2 SASEGT. With 4 bases clipped from V and 5 bases from J, the junction kept 10 bases outside the gene matches. CDR3 length: 16 residues. CDR3 in DNA: TGTGCCAGCAGTGCGGGACAGGGGACCTCCTTATATGGCTACACCTTC. Amino acid sequence: CASSAGQGTSLYGYTF.

This clonotype was counted a few times. J is TRBJ1-2 and V is TRBV19; unclear D gene. The CDR3 consists of 12 residues. Trimming pared 5 bases from V and 5 bases from J, leaving 9 bases between. Germline V gene lookup returns CDR1 LNHDA and CDR2 SQIVND (reference sequence). Here the CDR3 DNA reads TGTGCCAGTAGTCCATCGGAATATGGCTACACCTTC. This translates into CASSPSEYGYTF.

This clonotype has more than one count but fewer than ten. The V gene is TRBV19, the J gene TRBJ1-6, with 10 bases matching TRBD1. V was pared by 2 bases and J by 10 bases, with 5 bases of the junction left unmatched. The CDR3 is made up of 15 amino acids. The V gene's germline CDR1 is LNHDA and CDR2 SQIVND (reference sequence). CDR3 region: CASSIQGQGKSPLHF. CDR3 DNA: TGTGCCAGTAGTATACAGGGACAGGGGAAATCACCCCTCCACTTT.

The CDR3 region has the DNA TGTGCCAGCAGCTTAGGGGGGCGCACAGATACGCAGTATTTT. It is translated as CASSLGGRTDTQYF. V usage is TRBV7-8 and J usage is TRBJ2-3, with D perhaps matching TRBD1 (6 bases). The germline V gene encodes CDR1 SGHVS and CDR2 FQNEAQ. V lost 1 base to trimming and J lost 1 base, with 6 bases between them. The CDR3 consists of 14 residues.

This chain uses TRBV6-1 with TRBJ2-1; 14 positions agree with TRBD2. The CDR3 consists of 16 residues. Germline lookup yields CDR1 MNHNS and CDR2 SASEGT. Trimming cost V 5 bases and J 5 bases; bases outside gene matches: 5. The CDR3 sequence: CASSPVGLAGDNEQFF. CDR3 nucleotide sequence: TGTGCCAGCAGTCCCGTGGGACTAGCGGGGGACAATGAGCAGTTCTTC.

The rearrangement links TRBV6-5 to TRBJ2-3; the match to TRBD2 covers 11 bases. Trimming removed 3 bases from V and 0 bases from J; junction bases left unmatched: 2. The germline CDR1 and CDR2 sequences are MNHEY and SVGAGI. The CDR3 extends over 16 amino acids. The CDR3 region has the DNA TGTGCCAGCAGTTATCTAGCGGGGGGAAGCACAGATACGCAGTATTTT. It codes for CASSYLAGGSTDTQYF.

This rearrangement joins TRBV5-4 to TRBJ1-6, with 9 bases lining up with TRBD1. The CDR3 has 16 residues. Germline CDR1 reads SGHNT; CDR2 reads YYREEE (reference sequence). V lost 6 bases to trimming and J lost 7 bases; unmatched junction nucleotides: 11. CDR3 sequence reads: CASTRGSGQGNSPLHF. For the CDR3, the DNA is TGTGCCAGCACCCGGGGGTCGGGACAGGGCAATTCACCCCTCCACTTT.

J is TRBJ1-5 and V is TRBV2; no firm D call. Trimming cost V 7 bases and J 9 bases, with 19 bases left between them. CDR1 and CDR2 from the germline V gene are SNHLY and FYNNEI. CDR3 length: 14 amino acids. CDR3 protein: CASKWSLDMGPQHF. Written as DNA, the CDR3 is TGTGCCAGCAAATGGAGCCTCGACATGGGGCCCCAGCATTTT. The full variable domain, completed using reference TRBV2 and TRBJ1-5, is EPEVTQTPSHQVTQMGQEVILRCVPISNHLYFYWYRQILGQKVEFLVSFYNNEISEKSEIFDDQFSVERPDGSNFTLKIRSTKLEDSAMYFCASKWSLDMGPQHFGDGTRLSIL.

The chain combines TRBV6-1 with TRBJ1-6; the D gene is possibly TRBD1 (6 bases). Germline V CDR1 and CDR2: MNHNS, SASEGT. The V end was cut by 5 bases, the J end by 14 bases, with 16 bases between. The CDR3 is made up of 13 amino acids. CDR3 nucleotide sequence: TGTGCCAGCAGTCTCAGGACAGTAGGGTCCCTCCACTTT. Protein: CASSLRTVGSLHF.

This chain links TRBV6-5 with TRBJ2-3; no reliable D call. Germline CDR1 reads MNHEY; CDR2 reads SVGAGI. This CDR3 spans 13 amino acids. Trimming left V 2 bases short and J 2 bases short, with 5 bases between. The CDR3 spells CASSYPLTDTQYF. Written as DNA, the CDR3 is TGTGCCAGCAGTTACCCCCTCACAGATACGCAGTATTTT.

This clonotype was seen a few times. The chain links TRBV7-2 to TRBJ2-3; D gene ambiguous. CDR1 and CDR2 from the germline V gene are SGHTA and FQGNSA. V was cut by 5 bases and J by 2 bases, with 5 bases left in between. The CDR3 length is 12 residues. The CDR3 region is CASSPNTDTQYF. The CDR3 DNA follows: TGTGCCAGCAGCCCCAACACAGATACGCAGTATTTT.

The chain couples TRBV27 to TRBJ2-1, with a weak D call TRBD1 (5 bases). Germline V gene lookup returns CDR1 MNHEY and CDR2 SMNVEV (reference sequence). The length of the CDR3 is 14 residues. The V end lost 7 bases, the J end lost 1 base, and 11 bases lay between the germline ends. Here the CDR3 DNA reads TGTGCCAGCACACATACAGGTTCCTACAATGAGCAGTTCTTC. It yields the protein CASTHTGSYNEQFF.

This clonotype was recorded a few times. V and J are TRBV30 and TRBJ1-6, with a possible D match to TRBD1 (6 bases). Trimming shortened V by 6 bases and J by 2 bases, and 8 bases separated the two germline ends. The CDR3 has 13 amino acids. Germline CDR1 is GTSNPN and CDR2 is SVGIG (reference sequence). The CDR3 coding sequence is TGTGCCTGCCGGGACACCTATAATTCACCCCTCCACTTT. Translation: CACRDTYNSPLHF.

The rearrangement uses TRBV3-1 and TRBJ2-1; a possible D gene is TRBD1 (8 bases). CDR1 LGHDT and CDR2 YNNKEL come from the germline V gene (reference sequence). The ends were cut back, 1 base at V and 4 bases at J, with 23 bases in the middle. There are 19 residues in the CDR3. CDR3 amino acids: CASSQGPKQGGGRYNEQFF. The CDR3 DNA reads TGTGCCAGCAGCCAAGGCCCTAAACAGGGGGGCGGGAGATACAATGAGCAGTTCTTC.

The V and J genes are TRBV27 and TRBJ2-3; D might be TRBD2 (5 bases). This CDR3 is 15 amino acids long. V lost 3 bases and J lost 2, with 12 bases in between. The germline V gene has CDR1 MNHEY and CDR2 SMNVEV (reference sequence). CDR3 in DNA: TGTGCCAGCAGTTTGGCGGGTATAATCACAGATACGCAGTATTTT. Translating it yields CASSLAGIITDTQYF.

The count of this clonotype is one. The chain uses TRBV10-3 and TRBJ1-5; possible D gene TRBD1, 6 bases. V was shortened by 0 bases and J by 6 bases, with 18 bases between the two germline ends. The germline gives CDR1 ENHRY, CDR2 SYGVKD. The CDR3 covers 17 residues. CDR3 DNA: TGTGCCATCAGTGAGTCAATAGGAGGGGGTTTTGGTCAGCCCCAGCATTTT. Translation gives CAISESIGGGFGQPQHF.

V usage is TRBV6-1 and J usage is TRBJ1-4; D is unresolved. This CDR3 is 13 amino acids long. Trimming took 5 bases from V and 6 from J, leaving 10 bases between them. The germline V gene encodes CDR1 MNHNS and CDR2 SASEGT. The CDR3 is CASSLRRDEKLFF. The DNA for the CDR3 is TGTGCCAGCAGTCTCCGGAGGGATGAAAAACTGTTTTTT.

The chain has TRBV6-1 and TRBJ1-5; TRBD1 matches 8 bases. The CDR3 contains 14 residues. Germline V lookup: CDR1 MNHNS, CDR2 SASEGT. J was trimmed by 7 bases and V by 5 bases; bases with no gene match: 7. The CDR3 nucleotides are TGTGCCAGCAGTAAACAGGGGGTGAGGCAGCCCCAGCATTTT. It translates to CASSKQGVRQPQHF.

The chain joins TRBV19 to TRBJ1-5; weak D call: TRBD1 (5 bases). Trimming pared 8 bases from V and 9 bases from J, leaving 17 bases between. CDR1 LNHDA and CDR2 SQIVND come from the germline V gene (reference sequence). There are 13 residues in the CDR3. The CDR3 DNA sequence: TGTGCCAGTCATATAGATGGGGGGGGGCCCCAGCATTTT. Translation: CASHIDGGGPQHF.